One T cell receptor beta chain is described in this entry. What it binds is not known. This sample is drawn from a study of T cell repertoires in cytomegalovirus infection. Study details: CMV infection plus the matching HLA type was flagged by public TCR beta signatures.

Trimming took 7 bases from V and 7 from J; bases not matched to a gene: 10. The CDR3 is made up of 14 amino acids. MiXCR, applied by TCRdb to the reads, yields one record per CDR3 protein. Among around 130,000 distinct CDR3 sequences, roughly 25% were seen once, and the ten largest hold 30% to 40%. Overall study findings and caveats: Cumulative frequency of public TCR beta families picked out carriers of CMV plus the relevant HLA. HLA-C-restricted, CMV-specific TCR beta clonotypes were dominant ex vivo.

The material sequenced was PBMCs, sequenced either directly or after in vitro stimulation (not recorded which). The sequence was obtained from a human donor in good health (CMV status not recorded). Some clones in this sample may be carry-over from other donors' samples. The V gene is TRBV12-3 or TRBV12-4, the J gene TRBJ1-5; 7 bases are shared with TRBD1. The CDR3 protein is CASTLGQGVQPQHF. In nucleotides, the CDR3 is TGTGCCAGCACCCTGGGGCAGGGGGTCCAGCCCCAGCATTTT.